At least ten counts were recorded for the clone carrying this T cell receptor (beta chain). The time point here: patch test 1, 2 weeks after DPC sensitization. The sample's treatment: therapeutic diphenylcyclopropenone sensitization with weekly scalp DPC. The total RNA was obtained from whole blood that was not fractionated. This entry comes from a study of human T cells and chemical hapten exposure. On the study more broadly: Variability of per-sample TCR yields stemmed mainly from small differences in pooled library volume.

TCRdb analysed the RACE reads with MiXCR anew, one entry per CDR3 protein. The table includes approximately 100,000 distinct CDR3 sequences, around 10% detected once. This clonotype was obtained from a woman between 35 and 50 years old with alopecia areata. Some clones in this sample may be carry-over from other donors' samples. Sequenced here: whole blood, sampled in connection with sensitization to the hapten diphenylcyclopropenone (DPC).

The CDR3 coding sequence is TGTGCTAGTGGTTTGGTAAATGAGCAGTTCTTC. Amino acid sequence: CASGLVNEQFF. This chain links TRBV12-5 with TRBJ2-1; D unclear. This CDR3 has 11 amino acids. CDR1 and CDR2 (germline): LGHNT, FRNRAP. Trimming shortened V by 0 bases and J by 7 bases, and 1 base separated the two germline ends.